This TCR beta chain was profiled in a study of post-analysis software for immune sequencing data. Study-wide points: With TRBV5-6, TRBV5-1 and TRBV20-1 included, a handful of TRBV segments were more frequent in patients than in controls.

Unique molecular identifiers featured in each of the TCR beta cDNA libraries. Via MiXCR, TCRdb re-called the PCR reads, giving one row per CDR3 protein. Of about 570,000 distinct CDR3 sequences listed, 34% are singletons. Turning to this clonotype: No antigen is known for it.

Germline V gene data show CDR1 as SGHRS and CDR2 as YFSETQ. J lost 6 bases, V lost 4 bases, and 11 bases had no gene match. CDR3 size: 16 residues. The sequence was collected from a girl younger than 18 with multiple sclerosis. The gene calls are TRBV5-1 and TRBJ2-3, with 10 bases that match TRBD2. The sample consisted of blood. DNA of the CDR3: TGCGCCAGCAGCCGGGCGGGACTAGCGCTCGGTGATACGCAGTATTTT. It translates to CASSRAGLALGDTQYF.